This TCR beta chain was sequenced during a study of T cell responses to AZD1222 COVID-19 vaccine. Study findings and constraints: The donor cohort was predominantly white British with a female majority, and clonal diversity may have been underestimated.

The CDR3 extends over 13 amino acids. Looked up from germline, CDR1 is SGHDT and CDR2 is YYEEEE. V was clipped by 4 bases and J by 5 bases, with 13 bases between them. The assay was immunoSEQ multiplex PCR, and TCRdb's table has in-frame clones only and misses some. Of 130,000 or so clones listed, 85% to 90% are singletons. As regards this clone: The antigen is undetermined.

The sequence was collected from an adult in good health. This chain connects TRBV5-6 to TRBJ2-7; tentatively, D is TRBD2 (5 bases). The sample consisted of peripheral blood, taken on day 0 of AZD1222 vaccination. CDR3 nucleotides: TGTGCCAGCAGCCCGGCGGGTCGGAACGAGCAGTACTTC. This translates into CASSPAGRNEQYF.